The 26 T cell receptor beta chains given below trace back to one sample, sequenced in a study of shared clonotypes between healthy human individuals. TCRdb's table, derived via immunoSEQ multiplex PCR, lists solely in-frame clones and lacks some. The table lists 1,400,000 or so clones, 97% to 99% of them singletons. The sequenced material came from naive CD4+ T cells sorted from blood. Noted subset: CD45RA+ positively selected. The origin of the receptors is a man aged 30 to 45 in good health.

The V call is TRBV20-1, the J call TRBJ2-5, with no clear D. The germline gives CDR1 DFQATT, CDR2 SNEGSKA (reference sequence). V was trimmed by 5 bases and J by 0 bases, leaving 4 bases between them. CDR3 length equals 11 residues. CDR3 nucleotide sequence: TGCAGTGCTCCCGACCAAGAGACCCAGTACTTC. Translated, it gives CSAPDQETQYF.

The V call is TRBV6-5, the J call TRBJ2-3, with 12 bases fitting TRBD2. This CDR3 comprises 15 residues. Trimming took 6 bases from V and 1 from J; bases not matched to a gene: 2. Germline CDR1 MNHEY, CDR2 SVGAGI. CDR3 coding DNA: TGTGCCAGCAGGACTAGCGGGGGACGCACAGATACGCAGTATTTT. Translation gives CASRTSGGRTDTQYF.

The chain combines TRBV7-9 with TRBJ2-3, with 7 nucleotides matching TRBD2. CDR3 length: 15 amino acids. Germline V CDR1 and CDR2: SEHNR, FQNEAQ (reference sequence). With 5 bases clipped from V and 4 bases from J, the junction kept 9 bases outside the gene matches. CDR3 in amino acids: CASSRGGLVSDTQYF. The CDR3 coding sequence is TGTGCCAGCAGCCGGGGAGGGCTTGTCTCAGATACGCAGTATTTT.

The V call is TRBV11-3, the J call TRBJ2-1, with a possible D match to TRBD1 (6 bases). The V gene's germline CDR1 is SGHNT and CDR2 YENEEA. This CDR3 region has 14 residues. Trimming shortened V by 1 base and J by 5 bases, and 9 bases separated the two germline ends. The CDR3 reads CASSLGTEHNEQFF. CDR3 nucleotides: TGTGCCAGCAGCTTAGGGACAGAGCACAATGAGCAGTTCTTC.

The CDR3 region has the DNA TGTGCCAGCAGCCCACGAAGCCAAGAGACCCAGTACTTC. It is translated as CASSPRSQETQYF. The rearrangement links TRBV7-7 to TRBJ2-5; D not resolved. This CDR3 has 13 residues. Germline lookup yields CDR1 SSHAT and CDR2 FNYEAQ (reference sequence). V lost 5 bases and J lost 1, with 8 bases in between.

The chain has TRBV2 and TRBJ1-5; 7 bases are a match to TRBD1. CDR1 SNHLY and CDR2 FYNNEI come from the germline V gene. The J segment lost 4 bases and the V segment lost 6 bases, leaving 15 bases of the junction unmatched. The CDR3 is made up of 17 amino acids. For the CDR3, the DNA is TGTGCCAGCAGGGGGGGACTTATTACAGGGGTAAATCAGCCCCAGCATTTT. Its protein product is CASRGGLITGVNQPQHF.

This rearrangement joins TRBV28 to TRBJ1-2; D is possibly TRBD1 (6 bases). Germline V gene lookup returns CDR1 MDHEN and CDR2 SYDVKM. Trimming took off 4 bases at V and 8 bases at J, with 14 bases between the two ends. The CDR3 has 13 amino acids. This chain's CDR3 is CASSWARGGGYTF. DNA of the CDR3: TGTGCCAGCAGTTGGGCCAGGGGAGGCGGCTACACCTTC.

CDR3 region: CASSRTTMEKLFF. In nucleotides, the CDR3 is TGTGCCAGCAGTCGCACCACTATGGAAAAACTGTTTTTT. The rearrangement links TRBV28 to TRBJ1-4; D is unresolved. Germline lookup yields CDR1 MDHEN and CDR2 SYDVKM. V lost 5 bases to trimming and J lost 8 bases, with 12 bases between them. The CDR3 is 13 residues long.

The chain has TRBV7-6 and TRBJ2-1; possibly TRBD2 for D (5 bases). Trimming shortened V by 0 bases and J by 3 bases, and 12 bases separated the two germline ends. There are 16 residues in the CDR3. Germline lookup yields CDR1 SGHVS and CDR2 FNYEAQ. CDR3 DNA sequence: TGTGCCAGCAGCTTAGCGGGAGAGGGCTTCTACAATGAGCAGTTCTTC. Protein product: CASSLAGEGFYNEQFF.

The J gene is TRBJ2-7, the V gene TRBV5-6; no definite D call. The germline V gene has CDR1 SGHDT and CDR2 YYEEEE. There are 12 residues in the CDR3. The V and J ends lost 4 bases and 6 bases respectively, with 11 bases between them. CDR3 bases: TGTGCCAGCAGCCCGGGTTACCGCGAGCAGTACTTC. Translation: CASSPGYREQYF.

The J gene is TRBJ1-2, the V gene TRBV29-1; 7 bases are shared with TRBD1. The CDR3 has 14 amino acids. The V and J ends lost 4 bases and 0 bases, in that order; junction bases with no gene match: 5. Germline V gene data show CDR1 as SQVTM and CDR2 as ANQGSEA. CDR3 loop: CSVAGTVANYGYTF. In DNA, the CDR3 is TGCAGCGTTGCGGGGACAGTCGCTAACTATGGCTACACCTTC.

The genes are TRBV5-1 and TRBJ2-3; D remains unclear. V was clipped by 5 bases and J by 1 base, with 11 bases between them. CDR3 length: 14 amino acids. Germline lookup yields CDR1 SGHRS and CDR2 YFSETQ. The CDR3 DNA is TGCGCCAGCAGTTTTTCGGTTGGCACAGATACGCAGTATTTT. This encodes CASSFSVGTDTQYF.

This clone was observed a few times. CDR3 sequence (DNA): TGTGCCAGCAGCTTGTGGGGCACTGAAGCTTTCTTT. Translated, it gives CASSLWGTEAFF. This sequence joins TRBV13 and TRBJ1-1; no firm D call. The CDR3 extends over 12 amino acids. Trimming removed 3 bases from V and 4 bases from J, with 6 bases in between. The germline V gene encodes CDR1 PRHDT and CDR2 FYEKMQ (reference sequence).

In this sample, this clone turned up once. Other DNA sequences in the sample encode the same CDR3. The CDR3 DNA sequence: TGTGCCAGCAGCTTAGGGGGGGTCTCCTACGAGCAGTACTTC. It encodes CASSLGGVSYEQYF. The J gene is TRBJ2-7, the V gene TRBV7-2; D might be TRBD2 (6 bases). The CDR3 sequence is 14 residues long. CDR1 is SGHTA, CDR2 FQGNSA, per germline. Trimming cost V 1 base and J 0 bases, with 7 bases left between them.

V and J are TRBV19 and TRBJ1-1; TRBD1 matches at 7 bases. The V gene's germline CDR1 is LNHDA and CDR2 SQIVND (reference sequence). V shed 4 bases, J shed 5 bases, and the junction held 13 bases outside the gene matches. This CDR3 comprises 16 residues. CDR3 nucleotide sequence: TGTGCCAGTAGTACTCCCCTCAGGGGGGGTAAAACTGAAGCTTTCTTT. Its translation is CASSTPLRGGKTEAFF.

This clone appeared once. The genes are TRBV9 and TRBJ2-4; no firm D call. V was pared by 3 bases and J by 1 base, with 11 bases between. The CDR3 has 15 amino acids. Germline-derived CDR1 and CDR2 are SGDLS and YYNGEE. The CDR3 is CASSGIVDAKNIQYF. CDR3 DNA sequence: TGTGCCAGCAGCGGGATCGTTGACGCCAAAAACATTCAGTACTTC.

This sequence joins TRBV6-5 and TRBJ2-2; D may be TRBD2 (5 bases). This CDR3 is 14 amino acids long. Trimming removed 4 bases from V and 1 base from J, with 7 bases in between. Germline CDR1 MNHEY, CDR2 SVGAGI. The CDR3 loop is CASSLGGNTGELFF. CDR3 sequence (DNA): TGTGCCAGCAGTTTAGGAGGGAACACCGGGGAGCTGTTTTTT.

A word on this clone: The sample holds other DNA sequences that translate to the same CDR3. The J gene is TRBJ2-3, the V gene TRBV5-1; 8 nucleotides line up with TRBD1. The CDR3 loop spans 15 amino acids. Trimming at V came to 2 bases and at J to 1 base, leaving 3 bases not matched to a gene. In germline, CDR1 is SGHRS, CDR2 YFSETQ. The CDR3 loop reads CASSLPTGGTDTQYF. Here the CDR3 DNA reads TGCGCCAGCAGCTTACCGACAGGGGGCACAGATACGCAGTATTTT.

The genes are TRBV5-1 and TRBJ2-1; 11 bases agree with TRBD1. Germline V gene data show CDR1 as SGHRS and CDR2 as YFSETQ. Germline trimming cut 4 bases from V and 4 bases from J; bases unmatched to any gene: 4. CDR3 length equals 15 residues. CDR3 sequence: CASSPGTGGYNEQFF. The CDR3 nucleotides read TGCGCCAGCAGCCCCGGGACAGGGGGGTACAATGAGCAGTTCTTC.

CDR3 nucleotides: TGTGCCAGCAGCTTAACCTCCCAAAATGAGCAGTTCTTC. It specifies CASSLTSQNEQFF. The V call is TRBV7-3, the J call TRBJ2-1, with D hard to call. The CDR3 is 13 amino acids. The ends were cut back, 0 bases at V and 7 bases at J, with 7 bases in the middle. Germline values: CDR1 SGHTA, CDR2 FQGTGA. Complete variable domain (other parts from reference TRBV7-3 and TRBJ2-1): GAGVSQTPSNKVTEKGKYVELRCDPISGHTALYWYRQSLGQGPEFLIYFQGTGAADDSGLPNDRFFAVRPEGSVSTLKIQRTERGDSAVYLCASSLTSQNEQFFGPGTRLTVL.

The CDR3 DNA sequence: TGCGCCAGCAGCTTGCAGGTAGCGGGAGGCCACAATGAGCAGTTCTTC. Protein product: CASSLQVAGGHNEQFF. The chain has TRBV5-1 and TRBJ2-1, with 10 bases fitting TRBD2. The V and J ends lost 1 base and 5 bases, in that order; junction bases with no gene match: 6. Looked up from germline, CDR1 is SGHRS and CDR2 is YFSETQ. This CDR3 is built from 16 residues.

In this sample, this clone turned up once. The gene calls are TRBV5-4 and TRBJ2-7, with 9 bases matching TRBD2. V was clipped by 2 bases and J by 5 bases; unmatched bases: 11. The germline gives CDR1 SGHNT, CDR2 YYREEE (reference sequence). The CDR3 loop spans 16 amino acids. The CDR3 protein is CASSLGGRANLNEQYF. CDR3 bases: TGTGCCAGCAGCTTAGGCGGGAGGGCCAATCTAAACGAGCAGTACTTC.

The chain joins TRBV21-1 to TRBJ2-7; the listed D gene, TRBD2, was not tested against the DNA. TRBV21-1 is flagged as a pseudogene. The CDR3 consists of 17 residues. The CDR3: CASRSGLAGKSSYEQYF. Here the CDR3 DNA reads TGTGCCAGCAGGTCGGGACTAGCGGGAAAGAGCTCCTACGAGCAGTACTTC.

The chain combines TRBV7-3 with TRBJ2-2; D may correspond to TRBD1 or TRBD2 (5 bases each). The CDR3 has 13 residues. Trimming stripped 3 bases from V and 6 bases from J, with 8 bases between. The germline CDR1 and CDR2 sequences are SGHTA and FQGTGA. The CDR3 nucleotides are TGTGCCAGCAGCTTTCGAGGGGCCGGGGAGCTGTTTTTT. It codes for CASSFRGAGELFF.

In nucleotides, the CDR3 is TGCGCCAGCAGCTTGGCGGGGATTCCCGGGGAGCTGTTTTTT. Amino acids: CASSLAGIPGELFF. The rearrangement uses TRBV5-1 and TRBJ2-2, with a weak D call TRBD2 (5 bases). V was cut by 0 bases and J by 6 bases, with 9 bases left in between. CDR1 SGHRS and CDR2 YFSETQ come from the germline V gene. The CDR3 is 14 residues long.

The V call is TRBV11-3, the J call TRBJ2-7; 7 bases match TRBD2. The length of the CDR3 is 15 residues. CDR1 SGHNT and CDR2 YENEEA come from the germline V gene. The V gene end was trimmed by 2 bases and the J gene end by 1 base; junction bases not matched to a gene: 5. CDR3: CASSLNAGVSYEQYF. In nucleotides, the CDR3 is TGTGCCAGCAGCTTAAATGCGGGAGTTTCCTACGAGCAGTACTTC.